This T cell receptor beta chain was documented in a study of control samples from healthy donors and cancer patients. Germline CDR1 KGHDR, CDR2 SFDVKD. The CDR3 covers 12 residues. With 5 bases removed from V and 6 bases from J, the gap between germline ends came to 10 bases. Sequenced by immunoSEQ multiplex PCR; TCRdb stores in-frame clones only, minus some. The sample consists of 100,000 to 150,000 clones, more than 75% of them appearing once. V is TRBV24-1 and J is TRBJ2-7, with D unclear. This receptor was taken from a man aged 18 to 29 in good health. The sequenced material came from blood. The CDR3 sequence: CATSGVVGEQYF. The CDR3 bases are TGTGCCACCAGTGGCGTAGTGGGCGAGCAGTACTTC.